The clone carrying this TCR beta chain is labeled as medium-sized. What it binds is unknown. The read gets to within 3 residues of the CDR3 end, and the germline J gene fills in the rest. The data stem from a study of T cell clonality in common variable immunodeficiency. Study-level results: Compared with healthy controls, CVID subjects showed increased TCRbeta clonality, mostly in about a third.

The data were produced by immunoSEQ multiplex PCR, yet TCRdb's version contains in-frame clones alone and is incomplete. The data show 30,000 to 40,000 clones, none appearing only once, with 9.5% held by the ten largest. The CDR3 covers 11 residues. Germline V CDR1 and CDR2: GTSNPN, SVGIG (reference sequence). Trimming shortened V by 5 bases and J by 4 bases, and 6 bases separated the two germline ends. The sequencing sample was made of peripheral blood mononuclear cells. The TCR was taken from a person between 18 and 70 years old in good health. This chain links TRBV30 with TRBJ2-1, with no clear D. Partial CDR3 DNA: TGTGCCTGGTCGCAGTACAATGAG. Encoded protein: CAWSQYNE. The CDR3 in its entirety is CAWSQYNEQFF.